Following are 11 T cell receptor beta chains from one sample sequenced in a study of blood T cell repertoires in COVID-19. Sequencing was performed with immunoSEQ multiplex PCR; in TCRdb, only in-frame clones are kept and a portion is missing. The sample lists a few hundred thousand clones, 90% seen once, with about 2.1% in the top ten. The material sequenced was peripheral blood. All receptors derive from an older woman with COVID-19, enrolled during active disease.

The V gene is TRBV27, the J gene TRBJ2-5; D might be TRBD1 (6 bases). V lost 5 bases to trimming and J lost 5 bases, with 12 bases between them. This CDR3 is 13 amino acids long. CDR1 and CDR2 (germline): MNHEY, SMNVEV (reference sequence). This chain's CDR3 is CASSQGFKETQYF. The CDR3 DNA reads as TGTGCCAGCAGTCAGGGGTTTAAGGAGACCCAGTACTTC.

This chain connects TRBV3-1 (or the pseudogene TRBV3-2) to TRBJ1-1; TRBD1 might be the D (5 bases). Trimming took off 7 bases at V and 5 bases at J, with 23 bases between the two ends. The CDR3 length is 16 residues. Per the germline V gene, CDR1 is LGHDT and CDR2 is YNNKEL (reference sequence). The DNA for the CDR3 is TGTGCCAGCACGTCCCGGGGGGGAGCAGAGAAAACTGAAGCTTTCTTT. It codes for CASTSRGGAEKTEAFF.

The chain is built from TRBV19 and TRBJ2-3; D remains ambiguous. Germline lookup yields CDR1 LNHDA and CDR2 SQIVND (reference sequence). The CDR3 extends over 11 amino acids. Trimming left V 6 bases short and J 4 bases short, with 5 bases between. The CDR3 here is CASRQSDTQYF. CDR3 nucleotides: TGTGCCAGTAGGCAGTCAGATACGCAGTATTTT. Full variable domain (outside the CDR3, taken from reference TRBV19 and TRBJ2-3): DGGITQSPKYLFRKEGQNVTLSCEQNLNHDAMYWYRQDPGQGLRLIYYSQIVNDFQKGDIAEGYSVSREKKESFPLTVTSAQKNPTAFYLCASRQSDTQYFGPGTRLTVL.

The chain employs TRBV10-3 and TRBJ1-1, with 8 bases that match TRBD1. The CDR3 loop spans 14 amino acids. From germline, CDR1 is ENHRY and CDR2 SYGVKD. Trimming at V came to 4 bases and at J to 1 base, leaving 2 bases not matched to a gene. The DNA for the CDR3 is TGTGCCATCAGTGGGACAGGGAGGAACACTGAAGCTTTCTTT. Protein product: CAISGTGRNTEAFF.

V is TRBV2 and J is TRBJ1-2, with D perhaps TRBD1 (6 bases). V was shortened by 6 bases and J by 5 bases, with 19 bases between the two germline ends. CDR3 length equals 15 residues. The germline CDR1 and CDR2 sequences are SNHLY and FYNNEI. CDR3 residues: CASSGLRGRRYGYTF. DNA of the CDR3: TGTGCCAGCAGCGGACTCAGGGGTCGGAGGTATGGCTACACCTTC.

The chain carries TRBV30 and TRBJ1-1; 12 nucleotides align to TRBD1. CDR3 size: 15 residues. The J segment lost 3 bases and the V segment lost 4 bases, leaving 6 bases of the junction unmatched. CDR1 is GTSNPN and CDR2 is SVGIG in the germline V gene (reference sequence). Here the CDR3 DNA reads TGTGCCTGGATTCCGGGACAGGGGGCATACACTGAAGCTTTCTTT. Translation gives CAWIPGQGAYTEAFF.

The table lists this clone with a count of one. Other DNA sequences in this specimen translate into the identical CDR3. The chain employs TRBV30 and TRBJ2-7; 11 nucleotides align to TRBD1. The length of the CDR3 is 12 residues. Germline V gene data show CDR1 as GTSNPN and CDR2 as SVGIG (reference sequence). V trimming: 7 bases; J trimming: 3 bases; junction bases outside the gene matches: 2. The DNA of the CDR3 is TGTGCCTCCGGGACAGGGGGCTACGAGCAGTACTTC. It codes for CASGTGGYEQYF.

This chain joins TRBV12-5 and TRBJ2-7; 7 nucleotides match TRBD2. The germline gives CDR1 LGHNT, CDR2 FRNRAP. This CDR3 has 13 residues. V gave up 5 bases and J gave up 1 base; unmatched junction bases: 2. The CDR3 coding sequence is TGTGCTAGTGGTCGGGGGGAGTCCTACGAGCAGTACTTC. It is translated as CASGRGESYEQYF.

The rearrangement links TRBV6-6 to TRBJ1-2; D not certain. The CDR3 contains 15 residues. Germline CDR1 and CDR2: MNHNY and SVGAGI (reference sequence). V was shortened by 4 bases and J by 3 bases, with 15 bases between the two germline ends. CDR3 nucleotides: TGTGCCAGCAGTTCTCGATCTAGCCTGGACTATGGCTACACCTTC. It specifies CASSSRSSLDYGYTF.

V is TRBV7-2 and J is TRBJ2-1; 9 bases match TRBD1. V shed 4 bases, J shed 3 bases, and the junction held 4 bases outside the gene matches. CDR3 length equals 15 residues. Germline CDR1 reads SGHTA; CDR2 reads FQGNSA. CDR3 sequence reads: CASSWGTGYYNEQFF. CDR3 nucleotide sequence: TGTGCCAGCAGCTGGGGGACAGGGTACTACAATGAGCAGTTCTTC.

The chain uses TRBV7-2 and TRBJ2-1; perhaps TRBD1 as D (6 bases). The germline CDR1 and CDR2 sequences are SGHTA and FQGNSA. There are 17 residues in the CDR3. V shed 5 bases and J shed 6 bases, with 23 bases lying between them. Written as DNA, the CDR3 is TGTGCCAGCAGCCCCCATCCTGCGGACAGAGCTTTCAATGAGCAGTTCTTC. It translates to CASSPHPADRAFNEQFF.